A single T cell receptor (beta chain) is shown here with its context. TCRdb's copy holds only in-frame clones and misses some; the assay was immunoSEQ multiplex PCR. The sample contains roughly 360,000 clones, 88% of which appear only once. This sample is part of a study of blood T cell repertoires in COVID-19. The overall study: PBMCs, B-cell-depleted T cells, or T cells provided the cDNA or gDNA that made up the material.

Researchers sorted participants into cohorts using their self-reported clinical history. Sequenced: PBMCs or T cells enriched from blood (not recorded which). The TCR originated in a woman aged 30 to 39 with acute COVID-19.

The CDR3 nucleotides are TGCGCCAGCAGCTTCCAGAACAATGAGCAGTTCTTC. Its protein is CASSFQNNEQFF. The rearrangement joins TRBV5-1 to TRBJ2-1; D gene unclear. The CDR3 is 12 residues long. V gave up 2 bases and J gave up 5 bases, with 5 bases separating them. Per germline, CDR1 SGHRS and CDR2 YFSETQ.